Below are 21 T cell receptor beta chains sequenced from a single sample in a study of blood T cell repertoires in COVID-19. TCRdb's table, derived via immunoSEQ multiplex PCR, lists solely in-frame clones and lacks some. The data contain about 180,000 clones, approximately 88% of them singletons. The sample comprised peripheral blood. The source is a woman aged 55-70 years with acute or convalescent COVID-19.

The chain employs TRBV7-2 and TRBJ2-1; the D is unclear. CDR1 is SGHTA and CDR2 is FQGNSA in the germline V gene. Trimming pared 6 bases from V and 4 bases from J, leaving 13 bases between. The CDR3 totals 14 residues. The DNA of the CDR3 is TGTGCCAGCAGTTCTAGAGCGAAATACAATGAGCAGTTCTTC. Protein sequence: CASSSRAKYNEQFF.

The chain combines TRBV11-2 with TRBJ2-7; D uncertain. The V and J ends lost 2 bases and 3 bases respectively, with 11 bases between them. CDR3 length: 14 amino acids. The V gene's germline CDR1 is SGHAT and CDR2 FQNNGV. The CDR3 reads CASSLQRSYYEQYF. The CDR3 nucleotides read TGTGCCAGCAGCTTACAGCGCTCTTACTACGAGCAGTACTTC. Drawing the rest from reference TRBV11-2 and TRBJ2-7, the complete variable domain is EAGVAQSPRYKIIEKRQSVAFWCNPISGHATLYWYQQILGQGPKLLIQFQNNGVVDDSQLPKDRFSAERLKGVDSTLKIQPAKLEDSAVYLCASSLQRSYYEQYFGPGTRLTVT.

The chain joins TRBV6-5 to TRBJ2-3; 14 bases agree with TRBD2. From germline, CDR1 is MNHEY and CDR2 SVGAGI. This CDR3 is built from 14 residues. Germline trimming cut 10 bases from V and 6 bases from J; bases unmatched to any gene: 6. The CDR3 is CATRLAGGMDTQYF. CDR3 nucleotide sequence: TGTGCCACCCGACTAGCGGGGGGGATGGATACGCAGTATTTT.

The count of this clone is one. This CDR3 reads CASSLASGQRNEKLFF. CDR3 DNA: TGTGCCAGCAGCTTAGCGAGCGGACAGCGTAATGAAAAACTGTTTTTT. The chain uses TRBV7-2 and TRBJ1-4; D is possibly TRBD1 (6 bases). Germline assignment: CDR1 SGHTA and CDR2 FQGNSA. The CDR3 extends over 16 amino acids. V was clipped by 0 bases and J by 4 bases, with 12 bases between them.

The chain employs TRBV28 and TRBJ1-2, with D uncertain. Trimming stripped 6 bases from V and 4 bases from J, with 18 bases between. Germline CDR1 and CDR2: MDHEN and SYDVKM. This CDR3 comprises 15 residues. CDR3: CASRADGKAGYGYTF. CDR3 nucleotide sequence: TGTGCCAGCAGAGCGGACGGGAAGGCGGGCTATGGCTACACCTTC.

The chain combines TRBV6-5 with TRBJ1-6; tentative D call: TRBD1 (6 bases). V lost 4 bases, J lost 8 bases, and 12 bases lay in between. CDR1 and CDR2 (germline): MNHEY, SVGAGI. The CDR3 sequence is 14 residues long. The CDR3 region is CASSSTGLDSPLHF. The CDR3 coding sequence is TGTGCCAGCAGTTCAACAGGGTTGGATTCACCCCTCCACTTT.

This chain links TRBV12-3 or TRBV12-4 with TRBJ1-5; D is uncertain. V lost 3 bases, J lost 4 bases, and 7 bases lay in between. The length of the CDR3 is 13 residues. Here the CDR3 DNA reads TGTGCCAGCAGTTTTTCCCTAAATCAGCCCCAGCATTTT. Its translation is CASSFSLNQPQHF.

This chain joins TRBV4-2 and TRBJ1-4, with 7 bases aligning to TRBD1. After removal of 1 base from V and 2 bases from J, the junction contained 4 bases not matched to a gene. Germline CDR1 is LGHNA and CDR2 is YNFKEQ. This CDR3 region has 16 residues. CDR3 nucleotides: TGTGCCAGCAGCCAAGGGGAGACAGGGACTAATGAAAAACTGTTTTTT. The encoded protein is CASSQGETGTNEKLFF.

V usage is TRBV5-4 and J usage is TRBJ1-1; a possible D gene is TRBD1 (6 bases). CDR1 is SGHNT, CDR2 YYREEE, per germline (reference sequence). This CDR3 is 14 amino acids long. V lost 4 bases and J 2 bases, leaving 12 bases between the germline ends. The CDR3 loop is CASSQGISNTEAFF. Written as DNA, the CDR3 is TGTGCCAGCAGCCAGGGGATTTCCAACACTGAAGCTTTCTTT.

Written as DNA, the CDR3 is TGTGCCAGTAGAGAGACAGGGTATACCTCCTACGAGCAGTACTTC. Translated, it gives CASRETGYTSYEQYF. The chain employs TRBV19 and TRBJ2-7; TRBD1 aligns across 7 bases. Trimming at V came to 6 bases and at J to 0 bases, leaving 8 bases not matched to a gene. This CDR3 is built from 15 residues. Germline V gene lookup returns CDR1 LNHDA and CDR2 SQIVND (reference sequence).

CDR3 sequence: CATGLAGDNEQFF. The CDR3 coding sequence is TGTGCCACCGGACTAGCGGGGGACAATGAGCAGTTCTTC. The J gene is TRBJ2-1, the V gene TRBV2; TRBD2 matches 13 bases. This CDR3 spans 13 amino acids. Germline V CDR1 and CDR2: SNHLY, FYNNEI. The trim removed 10 bases at V and 5 bases at J, leaving 2 bases unmatched.

This clone came up once. The chain carries TRBV3-1 (or the pseudogene TRBV3-2) and TRBJ1-3; tentatively, D is TRBD1 (6 bases). CDR1 LGHDT and CDR2 YNNKEL come from the germline V gene (reference sequence). The V gene lost 5 bases and the J gene lost 4 bases, with 15 bases spanning the gap. The CDR3 is 15 amino acids. This CDR3 reads CASSSTGLGGNTIYF. The CDR3, as DNA: TGTGCCAGCAGCTCTACAGGGCTAGGCGGAAACACCATATATTTT.

The chain links TRBV7-3 to TRBJ1-5, with 9 bases aligning to TRBD1. After removal of 1 base from V and 6 bases from J, the junction contained 7 bases not matched to a gene. In germline, CDR1 is SGHTA, CDR2 FQGTGA. There are 16 residues in the CDR3. CDR3 coding DNA: TGTGCCAGCAGCTTAAGGGGGGACAGGGATGTTCAGCCCCAGCATTTT. This gives the protein CASSLRGDRDVQPQHF.

The V and J genes are TRBV3-1 (or the pseudogene TRBV3-2) and TRBJ1-6; D is unresolved. CDR1 is LGHDT and CDR2 is YNNKEL in the germline V gene (reference sequence). CDR3 length: 16 residues. The V end was cut by 6 bases, the J end by 0 bases, with 12 bases between. CDR3 region: CASRSDTRSYNSPLHF. The CDR3 bases are TGTGCCAGCAGGTCTGACACCCGCTCCTATAATTCACCCCTCCACTTT.

The V call is TRBV11-2, the J call TRBJ1-1, with no clear D. This CDR3 comprises 16 residues. CDR1 and CDR2 (germline): SGHAT, FQNNGV. Trimming cost V 0 bases and J 2 bases, with 13 bases left between them. CDR3 region: CASSLEMGRKNTEAFF. The CDR3 DNA is TGTGCCAGCAGCTTAGAGATGGGGAGGAAAAACACTGAAGCTTTCTTT.

The CDR3 coding sequence is TGTGCCAGCAGCATCGGGACAGGGGGCGAGCAGTACTTC. This sequence encodes CASSIGTGGEQYF. This chain links TRBV11-1 with TRBJ2-7; 11 nucleotides line up with TRBD1. Trimming cost V 5 bases and J 6 bases; bases outside gene matches: 3. The germline V gene has CDR1 SGHAT and CDR2 FQDESV (reference sequence). This CDR3 comprises 13 residues. The full variable domain, with the rest looked up from reference TRBV11-1 and TRBJ2-7, is EAEVAQSPRYKITEKSQAVAFWCDPISGHATLYWYRQILGQGPELLVQFQDESVVDDSQLPKDRFSAERLKGVDSTLKIQPAELGDSAMYLCASSIGTGGEQYFGPGTRLTVT.

The V and J genes are TRBV24-1 and TRBJ1-5, with 8 bases matching TRBD1. CDR3 length: 15 residues. The V gene end was trimmed by 4 bases and the J gene end by 3 bases; junction bases not matched to a gene: 4. Germline V lookup: CDR1 KGHDR, CDR2 SFDVKD. The CDR3 sequence is CATSDRTGPNQPQHF. DNA for the CDR3: TGTGCCACCAGTGACCGGACAGGGCCCAATCAGCCCCAGCATTTT.

The chain combines TRBV5-1 with TRBJ2-5; 7 nucleotides align to TRBD1. The junction had 6 bases not matched to a gene; V was cut back by 4 bases and J by 3 bases. CDR1 is SGHRS, CDR2 YFSETQ, per germline. The length of the CDR3 is 14 residues. CDR3 nucleotides: TGCGCCAGCAGCCCGGGACAGCTCAAAGAGACCCAGTACTTC. Protein sequence: CASSPGQLKETQYF.

This chain joins TRBV7-2 and TRBJ1-4; 8 bases are a match to TRBD1. This CDR3 is built from 19 residues. From germline, CDR1 is SGHTA and CDR2 FQGNSA. The ends lost 4 bases at V and 7 bases at J; junction bases unmatched: 20. CDR3 amino acids: CASSYSPLFAGTGLEKLFF. CDR3 nucleotides: TGTGCCAGCAGCTACTCACCACTGTTCGCCGGGACAGGACTTGAAAAACTGTTTTTT.

In this sample, this clone turned up once. The chain has TRBV21-1 and TRBJ1-6. TRBV21-1 constitutes a pseudogene. The CDR3 contains 20 residues. The CDR3 loop reads CASRERGGRATRPRDSPLHF. DNA for the CDR3: TGTGCCAGCAGGGAAAGGGGAGGAAGGGCCACCCGCCCGCGGGATTCACCCCTCCACTTT.

J is TRBJ1-1 and V is TRBV6-2 or TRBV6-3; TRBD1 might be the D (6 bases). Trimming took off 2 bases at V and 0 bases at J, with 16 bases between the two ends. This CDR3 is 17 amino acids long. Looked up from germline, CDR1 is MNHEY and CDR2 is SVGEGT. CDR3 sequence reads: CASSYRGGPTMNTEAFF. The CDR3 DNA reads as TGTGCCAGCAGTTACCGCGGGGGGCCTACAATGAACACTGAAGCTTTCTTT.